The 20 T cell receptor beta chains given below trace back to one sample, sequenced in a study of monozygotic twins with inflammatory bowel disease. TCRdb reprocessed the 5' RACE reads, with one entry per CDR3 protein and no DNA. In all, the sample yields about 160,000 distinct CDR3 sequences. Sample: blood. Receptor source: a human donor with ulcerative colitis or Crohn's disease, or a healthy co-twin of an affected twin (not recorded which).

The gene calls are TRBV30 and TRBJ1-5; the TRBD1 assignment by TCRdb is unverifiable without DNA. The CDR3 has 14 residues. The germline gives CDR1 GTSNPN, CDR2 SVGIG (reference sequence). CDR3: CAWRDQGGNQPQHF.

The chain is built from TRBV6-2 or TRBV6-3 and TRBJ2-7. The CDR3 has 15 residues. CDR1 is MNHEY and CDR2 is SVGEGT in the germline V gene. CDR3 amino acids: CASSYSRLGTGEQYF.

The chain joins TRBV7-2 to TRBJ2-7; lacking DNA, the TRBD2 call made by TCRdb goes unchecked. Germline V gives CDR1 SGHTA, CDR2 FQGNSA. This CDR3 has 16 residues. The CDR3: CASSSRLAGGIYEQYF. The full variable domain, its missing parts supplied by reference TRBV7-2 and TRBJ2-7, is GAGVSQSPSNKVTEKGKDVELRCDPISGHTALYWYRQSLGQGLEFLIYFQGNSAPDKSGLPSDRFSAERTGGSVSTLTIQRTQQEDSAVYLCASSSRLAGGIYEQYFGPGTRLTVT.

The J gene is TRBJ2-7, the V gene TRBV28; TCRdb reports TRBD2, a call that lacks DNA to check it against. CDR1 MDHEN and CDR2 SYDVKM come from the germline V gene. This CDR3 has 14 residues. CDR3 amino acids: CASGRRDYWDEQYF. Combining the CDR3 with reference TRBV28 and TRBJ2-7 gives the whole variable domain DVKVTQSSRYLVKRTGEKVFLECVQDMDHENMFWYRQDPGLGLRLIYFSYDVKMKEKGDIPEGYSVSREKKERFSLILESASTNQTSMYLCASGRRDYWDEQYFGPGTRLTVT.

CDR3 amino acids: CASSFPKSGRAQETQYF. The chain links TRBV12-3 or TRBV12-4 to TRBJ2-5; checking the TCRdb D call of TRBD2 is not possible without DNA. The CDR3 has 17 amino acids.

This chain uses TRBV20-1 with TRBJ2-1; absent DNA, TCRdb's TRBD1 call cannot be checked. CDR1 and CDR2 from the germline V gene are DFQATT and SNEGSKA (reference sequence). The CDR3 is made up of 14 amino acids. This chain's CDR3 is CSARTGVGIDEQFF.

The chain employs TRBV7-9 and TRBJ2-1; TCRdb proposes TRBD2, but this gene call is untestable without DNA. The CDR3 extends over 15 amino acids. Per the germline V gene, CDR1 is SEHNR and CDR2 is FQNEAQ (reference sequence). Here the CDR3 reads CASSNPGLDYNEQFF.

The V gene is TRBV20-1, the J gene TRBJ2-1; the TRBD2 assignment by TCRdb is unverifiable without DNA. The CDR3 spans 13 residues. The germline gives CDR1 DFQATT, CDR2 SNEGSKA (reference sequence). CDR3 sequence: CSAKEPRTTEQFF.

V is TRBV4-1 and J is TRBJ1-4; TCRdb calls TRBD1, which cannot be checked without DNA. The CDR3 is 15 amino acids. Germline assignment: CDR1 MGHRA and CDR2 YSYEKL. The CDR3 sequence is CATRTGVATNEKLFF.

This sequence joins TRBV7-2 and TRBJ1-5. The CDR3 loop spans 15 amino acids. Germline lookup yields CDR1 SGHTA and CDR2 FQGNSA. CDR3 sequence reads: CASSLLWAVDQPQHF.

J is TRBJ2-2 and V is TRBV11-3; TCRdb selects TRBD2, and the lack of DNA leaves this call unchecked. Germline loops: CDR1 SGHNT, CDR2 YENEEA. The CDR3 runs to 17 residues. The CDR3 here is CASSILTSGRITGELFF.

The rearrangement joins TRBV10-2 to TRBJ2-3; the TCRdb call, TRBD2, lacks DNA for checking. The CDR3 contains 18 residues. Germline V CDR1 and CDR2: WSHSY, SAAADI. The CDR3 sequence: CASSDHTGLAGFTDTQYF.

This rearrangement joins TRBV7-2 to TRBJ2-7; TCRdb calls TRBD1, which cannot be checked without DNA. Germline CDR1 SGHTA, CDR2 FQGNSA. The CDR3 is 14 residues long. CDR3 region: CASSGGTGPYEQYF.

The chain joins TRBV4-1 to TRBJ1-3. This CDR3 spans 16 amino acids. CDR1 is MGHRA, CDR2 YSYEKL, per germline. CDR3 region: CASSQAPGLSGNTIYF.

The rearrangement joins TRBV24-1 to TRBJ2-7; TCRdb's D gene call, TRBD1, goes unchecked for lack of DNA. The germline V gene encodes CDR1 KGHDR and CDR2 SFDVKD. The CDR3 is 16 amino acids. CDR3 protein: CATRAPEDRDPYEQYF.

The V gene is TRBV10-3, the J gene TRBJ2-1; TCRdb's assignment of TRBD1 cannot be checked, as there is no DNA. The CDR3 totals 14 residues. Germline-derived CDR1 and CDR2 are ENHRY and SYGVKD. CDR3 in amino acids: CATGTSDSYNEQFF.

The chain is built from TRBV5-1 and TRBJ2-1; the TCRdb call, TRBD2, lacks DNA for checking. The length of the CDR3 is 16 residues. Looked up from germline, CDR1 is SGHRS and CDR2 is YFSETQ. The CDR3 sequence: CASSFNSGSTYNEQFF.

The V and J genes are TRBV7-2 and TRBJ2-1; TCRdb's D call, TRBD2, is unchecked because there is no DNA. Germline lookup yields CDR1 SGHTA and CDR2 FQGNSA. CDR3 length equals 15 residues. Here the CDR3 reads CASSLAGTSWHEQFF. Together with reference TRBV7-2 and TRBJ2-1, the CDR3 gives the full variable domain: GAGVSQSPSNKVTEKGKDVELRCDPISGHTALYWYRQSLGQGLEFLIYFQGNSAPDKSGLPSDRFSAERTGGSVSTLTIQRTQQEDSAVYLCASSLAGTSWHEQFFGPGTRLTVL.

The chain is built from TRBV11-2 and TRBJ2-3. The CDR3 sequence is 14 residues long. CDR1 and CDR2 (germline): SGHAT, FQNNGV. CDR3 protein: CASSLVQGPDTQYF.

V usage is TRBV11-2 and J usage is TRBJ2-1; without DNA, the TCRdb call of TRBD1 cannot be checked. Germline V lookup: CDR1 SGHAT, CDR2 FQNNGV. The CDR3 is 14 residues long. The CDR3 sequence is CASSLPPFTNEQFF.